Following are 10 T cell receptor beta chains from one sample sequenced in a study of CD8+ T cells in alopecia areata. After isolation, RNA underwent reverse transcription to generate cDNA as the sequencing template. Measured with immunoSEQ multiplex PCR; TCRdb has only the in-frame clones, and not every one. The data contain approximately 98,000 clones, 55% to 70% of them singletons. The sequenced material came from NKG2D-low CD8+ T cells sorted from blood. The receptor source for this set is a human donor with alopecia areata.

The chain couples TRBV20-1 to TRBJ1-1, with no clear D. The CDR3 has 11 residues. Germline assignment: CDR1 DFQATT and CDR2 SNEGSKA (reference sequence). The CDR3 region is CRTASGTEAFF. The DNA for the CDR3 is TGCAGGACGGCCTCAGGCACTGAAGCTTTCTTT.

The CDR3 is CASSQTSGYTDTQYF. DNA for the CDR3: TGCGCCAGCAGCCAAACTAGCGGATACACAGATACGCAGTATTTT. The gene calls are TRBV4-1 and TRBJ2-3; 8 bases are shared with TRBD2. Trimming took 2 bases from V and 2 from J; bases not matched to a gene: 3. The CDR3 has 15 residues. The V gene's germline CDR1 is MGHRA and CDR2 YSYEKL.

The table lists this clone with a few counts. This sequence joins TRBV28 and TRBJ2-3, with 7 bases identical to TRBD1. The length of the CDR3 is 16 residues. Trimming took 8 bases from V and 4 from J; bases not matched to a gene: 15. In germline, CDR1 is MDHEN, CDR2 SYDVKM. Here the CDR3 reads CASHIRPGGLPDTQYF. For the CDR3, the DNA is TGTGCCAGCCACATACGTCCAGGGGGTCTCCCAGATACGCAGTATTTT.

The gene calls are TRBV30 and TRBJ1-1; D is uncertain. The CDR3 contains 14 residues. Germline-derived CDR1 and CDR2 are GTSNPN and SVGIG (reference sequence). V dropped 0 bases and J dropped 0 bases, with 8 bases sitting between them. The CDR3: CAWSVTDMNTEAFF. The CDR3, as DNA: TGTGCCTGGAGTGTAACAGACATGAACACTGAAGCTTTCTTT.

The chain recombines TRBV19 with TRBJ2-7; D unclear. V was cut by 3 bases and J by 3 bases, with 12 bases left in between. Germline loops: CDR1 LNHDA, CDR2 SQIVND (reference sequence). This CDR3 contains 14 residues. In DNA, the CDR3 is TGTGCCAGTAGTATGGGTAGGAACGGCTACGAGCAGTACTTC. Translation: CASSMGRNGYEQYF.

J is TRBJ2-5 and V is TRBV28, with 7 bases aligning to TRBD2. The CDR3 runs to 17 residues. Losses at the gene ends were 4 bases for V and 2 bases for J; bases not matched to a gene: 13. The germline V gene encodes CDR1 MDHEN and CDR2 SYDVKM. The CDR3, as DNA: TGTGCCAGCAGTTCTATGAGGACGGGGGGTACTCAAGAGACCCAGTACTTC. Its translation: CASSSMRTGGTQETQYF. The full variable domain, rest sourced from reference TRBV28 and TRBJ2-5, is DVKVTQSSRYLVKRTGEKVFLECVQDMDHENMFWYRQDPGLGLRLIYFSYDVKMKEKGDIPEGYSVSREKKERFSLILESASTNQTSMYLCASSSMRTGGTQETQYFGPGTRLLVL.

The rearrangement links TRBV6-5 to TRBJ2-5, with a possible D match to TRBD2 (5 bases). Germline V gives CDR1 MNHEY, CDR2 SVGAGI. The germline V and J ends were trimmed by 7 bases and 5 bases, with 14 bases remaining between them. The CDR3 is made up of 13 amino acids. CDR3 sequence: CASTPPGLETQYF. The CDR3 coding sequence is TGTGCCAGCACCCCCCCGGGGTTGGAGACCCAGTACTTC.

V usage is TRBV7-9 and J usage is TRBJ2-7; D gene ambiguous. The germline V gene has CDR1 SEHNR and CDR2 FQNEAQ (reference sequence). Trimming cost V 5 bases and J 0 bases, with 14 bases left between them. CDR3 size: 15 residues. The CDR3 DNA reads TGTGCCAGCAGCCCCTCCTGGAGCACCTCCTACGAGCAGTACTTC. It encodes CASSPSWSTSYEQYF.

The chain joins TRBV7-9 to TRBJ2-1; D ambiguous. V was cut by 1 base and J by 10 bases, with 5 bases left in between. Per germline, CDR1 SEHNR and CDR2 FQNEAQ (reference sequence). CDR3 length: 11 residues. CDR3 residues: CASSLGSEQFF. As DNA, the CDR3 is TGTGCCAGCAGCTTAGGGAGCGAGCAGTTCTTC.

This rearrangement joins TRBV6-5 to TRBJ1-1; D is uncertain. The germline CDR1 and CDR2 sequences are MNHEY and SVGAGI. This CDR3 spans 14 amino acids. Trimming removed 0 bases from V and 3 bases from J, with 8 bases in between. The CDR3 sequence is CASSYSSWDTEAFF. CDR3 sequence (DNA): TGTGCCAGCAGTTACTCTAGCTGGGACACTGAAGCTTTCTTT.